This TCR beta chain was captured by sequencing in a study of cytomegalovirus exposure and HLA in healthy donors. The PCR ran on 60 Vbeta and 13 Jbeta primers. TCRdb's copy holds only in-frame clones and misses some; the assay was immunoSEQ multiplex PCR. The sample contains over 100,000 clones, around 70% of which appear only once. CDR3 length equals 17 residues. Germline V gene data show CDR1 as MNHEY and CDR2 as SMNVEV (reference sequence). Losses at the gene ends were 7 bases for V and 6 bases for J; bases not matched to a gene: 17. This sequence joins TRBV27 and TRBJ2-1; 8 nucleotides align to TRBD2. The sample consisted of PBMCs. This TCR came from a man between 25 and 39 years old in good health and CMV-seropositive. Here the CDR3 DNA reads TGTGCCAGCAACCGATGGTCCTCGGGACTAGGAATCAATGAGCAGTTCTTC. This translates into CASNRWSSGLGINEQFF.